This T cell receptor beta chain appears in the sequencing data of a study of cytomegalovirus exposure and HLA in healthy donors. Turning to this clone: Its antigen remains unidentified.

PCR employed 60 Vbeta and 13 Jbeta primers. Method: immunoSEQ multiplex PCR; TCRdb's copy keeps in-frame clones and lacks some. Here the sample spans some 110,000 clones, about two thirds being singletons. Overall study findings and caveats: Analysis was carried out at a later point, and it linked a missense DCLRE1C variant to TCR beta V- and J-gene trimming. Three CMV-associated chains proved CMV antigen-specific in vitro.

The CDR3 is 14 residues long. Trimming removed 3 bases from V and 0 bases from J, with 6 bases in between. Germline CDR1 reads SGHVS; CDR2 reads FNYEAQ. The chain links TRBV7-6 to TRBJ2-1; D gene unclear. This receptor was obtained from a young man in good health and CMV-seropositive. Sequenced sample: PBMCs. CDR3: CASSFLSSYNEQFF. The CDR3 coding sequence is TGTGCCAGCAGCTTCTTGAGCTCCTACAATGAGCAGTTCTTC.